Following are 26 T cell receptor beta chains from one sample sequenced in a study of shared T cell receptors in the human thymus. The assay was immunoSEQ multiplex PCR, and TCRdb's table has in-frame clones only and misses some. This sample has more than 550,000 clones, with approximately 83% found just once. This sample also belongs to another study, concerning human thymus T cells.

The specimen was thymocytes. Receptors were obtained from a girl under three years old with a congenital heart defect.

V usage is TRBV14 and J usage is TRBJ2-7; the match to TRBD2 covers 9 bases. This CDR3 region has 16 residues. With 0 bases clipped from V and 4 bases from J, the junction kept 7 bases outside the gene matches. Germline V gene data show CDR1 as SGHDN and CDR2 as FVKESK. The CDR3 sequence is CASSQDRGGAAYEQYF. The CDR3 DNA is TGTGCCAGCAGCCAAGATCGCGGGGGGGCCGCTTACGAGCAGTACTTC.

The J gene is TRBJ2-7, the V gene TRBV6-5; D possibly corresponds to TRBD1 (6 bases). Trimming shortened V by 8 bases and J by 4 bases, and 18 bases separated the two germline ends. The germline V gene has CDR1 MNHEY and CDR2 SVGAGI. The CDR3 length is 14 residues. The CDR3 DNA sequence: TGTGCCAGCTACCCGCAGGGGAGCGAATACGAGCAGTACTTC. Translated: CASYPQGSEYEQYF.

The J gene is TRBJ2-1, the V gene TRBV4-2; 7 bases align to TRBD1. The CDR3 is 19 residues long. After removal of 3 bases from V and 1 base from J, the junction contained 15 bases not matched to a gene. Germline-derived CDR1 and CDR2 are LGHNA and YNFKEQ. CDR3 region: CASSQAPTGELGSYNEQFF. The CDR3 nucleotides are TGTGCCAGCAGCCAGGCGCCTACAGGGGAATTAGGGTCCTACAATGAGCAGTTCTTC.

V and J are TRBV4-3 and TRBJ1-6; a possible D gene is TRBD1 (6 bases). Germline V lookup: CDR1 LGHNA, CDR2 YSLEER. CDR3 length: 19 amino acids. V dropped 0 bases and J dropped 0 bases, with 15 bases sitting between them. For the CDR3, the DNA is TGCGCCAGCAGCCAAGAGTCCCAGGGGCCGAGCTCCTATAATTCACCCCTCCACTTT. Translating gives CASSQESQGPSSYNSPLHF.

The chain joins TRBV28 to TRBJ2-7; D is perhaps TRBD2 (6 bases). CDR1 and CDR2 from the germline V gene are MDHEN and SYDVKM. This CDR3 is 14 amino acids long. The V and J ends lost 5 bases and 2 bases respectively, with 13 bases between them. CDR3 bases: TGTGCCAGCAGTAGGCGGGACTCTCCCTACGAGCAGTACTTC. Protein product: CASSRRDSPYEQYF.

This rearrangement joins TRBV11-2 to TRBJ2-7, with D unclear. The CDR3 totals 13 residues. Germline V CDR1 and CDR2: SGHAT, FQNNGV. V gave up 4 bases and J gave up 3 bases, with 10 bases separating them. CDR3 sequence (DNA): TGTGCCAGCAGCTCGCTAGGTCGCTACGAGCAGTACTTC. Translating it yields CASSSLGRYEQYF.

The chain carries TRBV10-3 and TRBJ1-2, with D perhaps matching TRBD1 (5 bases). V lost 6 bases and J lost 8, with 13 bases in between. CDR1 is ENHRY and CDR2 is SYGVKD in the germline V gene. The length of the CDR3 is 12 residues. CDR3 nucleotide sequence: TGTGCCATCAGGAAAAACACAGGAGGCTACACCTTC. It is translated as CAIRKNTGGYTF.

The rearrangement uses TRBV15 and TRBJ1-2; D gene unclear. The germline CDR1 and CDR2 sequences are LNHNV and YYDKDF (reference sequence). Trimming shortened V by 1 base and J by 3 bases, and 15 bases separated the two germline ends. The CDR3 has 16 amino acids. In nucleotides, the CDR3 is TGTGCCACCAGCAGAGCGGTGGCAGGTCCAGACTATGGCTACACCTTC. It encodes CATSRAVAGPDYGYTF.

The chain links TRBV30 to TRBJ1-6; tentatively, D is TRBD1 (6 bases). CDR3 length: 15 amino acids. Germline V lookup: CDR1 GTSNPN, CDR2 SVGIG (reference sequence). Here the CDR3 DNA reads TGTGCTCTCACGGGGGGCCGAGGGATGAATTCACCCCTCCACTTT. It is translated as CALTGGRGMNSPLHF.

A few counts support this clone. The genes are TRBV5-1 and TRBJ1-6, with TRBD1 as a possible D gene (6 bases). Trimming shortened V by 1 base and J by 7 bases, and 12 bases separated the two germline ends. CDR3 length equals 15 residues. Germline loops: CDR1 SGHRS, CDR2 YFSETQ. The DNA of the CDR3 is TGCGCCAGCAGCTTGAATCAGGGGCTCAATTCACCCCTCCACTTT. This codes for CASSLNQGLNSPLHF.

This clone was seen a handful of times. The chain employs TRBV15 and TRBJ2-3; 15 nucleotides align to TRBD2. Germline V gene data show CDR1 as LNHNV and CDR2 as YYDKDF (reference sequence). The CDR3 totals 19 residues. V lost 5 bases, J lost 3 bases, and 12 bases stayed unmatched. The CDR3 loop is CATSRLRTSGGAMTDTQYF. The CDR3 bases are TGTGCCACCAGCCGGCTTAGGACTAGCGGGGGGGCCATGACAGATACGCAGTATTTT.

This rearrangement joins TRBV19 to TRBJ1-4; D gene unclear. The germline V gene encodes CDR1 LNHDA and CDR2 SQIVND (reference sequence). The CDR3 is 14 amino acids. With 3 bases removed from V and 0 bases from J, the gap between germline ends came to 5 bases. CDR3 in DNA: TGTGCCAGTAGTATCAGTGCAACTAATGAAAAACTGTTTTTT. Its translation is CASSISATNEKLFF.

With regard to this clone: The same CDR3 can be traced to other DNA sequences in this sample. V gene TRBV14 combines with J gene TRBJ2-7, with 11 bases identical to TRBD1. The J segment lost 2 bases and the V segment lost 3 bases, leaving 0 bases of the junction unmatched. In germline, CDR1 is SGHDN, CDR2 FVKESK. The CDR3 loop spans 14 amino acids. CDR3 in amino acids: CASSQGQGAYEQYF. In DNA, the CDR3 is TGTGCCAGCAGCCAGGGACAGGGGGCCTACGAGCAGTACTTC.

V gene TRBV6-1 combines with J gene TRBJ2-3; D possibly corresponds to TRBD2 (5 bases). The germline V gene encodes CDR1 MNHNS and CDR2 SASEGT. Trimming removed 6 bases at V and 0 bases at J, with 7 bases between. The CDR3 has 13 residues. The CDR3 DNA is TGTGCCAGCAGCGGGAATAGCACAGATACGCAGTATTTT. Its protein is CASSGNSTDTQYF.

J is TRBJ1-3 and V is TRBV7-9, with TRBD1 as a possible D gene (5 bases). Germline values: CDR1 SEHNR, CDR2 FQNEAQ (reference sequence). The CDR3 contains 16 residues. V dropped 1 base and J dropped 4 bases, with 14 bases sitting between them. The CDR3 region is CASSLVGTFTGNTIYF. CDR3 nucleotide sequence: TGTGCCAGCAGCTTAGTAGGGACTTTTACAGGAAACACCATATATTTT.

The genes are TRBV5-1 and TRBJ2-7; maybe TRBD2 (7 bases). Germline loops: CDR1 SGHRS, CDR2 YFSETQ. CDR3 length equals 13 residues. V was pared by 5 bases and J by 0 bases, with 9 bases between. The CDR3 here is CASRGGPSYEQYF. CDR3 DNA: TGCGCCAGCAGGGGGGGGCCCTCCTACGAGCAGTACTTC.

A single count supports this clone. The rearrangement links TRBV6-1 to TRBJ1-2, with D uncertain. The CDR3 runs to 13 residues. Looked up from germline, CDR1 is MNHNS and CDR2 is SASEGT. Trimming pared 9 bases from V and 2 bases from J, leaving 13 bases between. DNA for the CDR3: TGTGCCAGTCGTTTGCGTCACAACTATGGCTACACCTTC. Translation gives CASRLRHNYGYTF.

This chain uses TRBV15 with TRBJ2-1; weak D call: TRBD2 (6 bases). This CDR3 region has 16 residues. Between the trimmed V and J ends, which lost 1 base and 6 bases, there was a span of 16 bases. Germline loops: CDR1 LNHNV, CDR2 YYDKDF (reference sequence). This CDR3 reads CATSRAWREGANEQFF. The CDR3 coding sequence is TGTGCCACCAGCAGAGCTTGGAGGGAAGGGGCCAATGAGCAGTTCTTC.

The gene calls are TRBV6-5 and TRBJ1-1; D ambiguous. Trimming removed 5 bases from V and 5 bases from J, with 15 bases in between. The germline V gene encodes CDR1 MNHEY and CDR2 SVGAGI. The CDR3 spans 14 residues. The DNA of the CDR3 is TGTGCCAGCAGTCCATACTCGGCGGGGACTGAAGCTTTCTTT. Translated: CASSPYSAGTEAFF.

The chain uses TRBV28 and TRBJ1-3, with D tentatively TRBD1 (6 bases). The CDR3 contains 13 residues. V lost 6 bases and J 4 bases, leaving 10 bases between the germline ends. Germline V gives CDR1 MDHEN, CDR2 SYDVKM. The DNA for the CDR3 is TGTGCCAGCAGGGGGGCGTCGGGAAACACCATATATTTT. Translating it yields CASRGASGNTIYF.

This chain links TRBV4-1 with TRBJ1-5; 9 positions agree with TRBD1. The V segment lost 3 bases and the J segment 7 bases; nucleotides outside the gene matches: 10. Looked up from germline, CDR1 is MGHRA and CDR2 is YSYEKL. The CDR3 has 16 residues. DNA for the CDR3: TGCGCCAGCAGCCATAAACAGGGGGCGCACGGGCAGCCCCAGCATTTT. Translating it yields CASSHKQGAHGQPQHF.

The chain combines TRBV25-1 with TRBJ2-7; 8 bases agree with TRBD1. The V segment lost 4 bases and the J segment 4 bases; nucleotides outside the gene matches: 6. CDR3 length: 14 residues. In germline, CDR1 is MGHDK, CDR2 SYGVNS. CDR3 region: CASSAPGQAYEQYF. The CDR3 nucleotides read TGTGCCAGCAGTGCCCCGGGACAGGCGTACGAGCAGTACTTC.

This rearrangement joins TRBV5-4 to TRBJ1-1; D is unresolved. Trimming cost V 3 bases and J 1 base, with 7 bases left between them. Germline loops: CDR1 SGHNT, CDR2 YYREEE (reference sequence). The CDR3 has 13 residues. The CDR3 bases are TGTGCCAGCAGCTATACATGGAACACTGAAGCTTTCTTT. This encodes CASSYTWNTEAFF.

The chain combines TRBV5-1 with TRBJ1-6; D perhaps matches TRBD1 (5 bases). V dropped 0 bases and J dropped 0 bases, with 10 bases sitting between them. Germline V gene data show CDR1 as SGHRS and CDR2 as YFSETQ. The CDR3 covers 17 residues. The CDR3 nucleotides read TGCGCCAGCAGCTTGGGACAGCCGAGCTCCTATAATTCACCCCTCCACTTT. It specifies CASSLGQPSSYNSPLHF. The variable domain in full, completed from reference TRBV5-1 and TRBJ1-6, reads KAGVTQTPRYLIKTRGQQVTLSCSPISGHRSVSWYQQTPGQGLQFLFEYFSETQRNKGNFPGRFSGRQFSNSRSEMNVSTLELGDSALYLCASSLGQPSSYNSPLHFGNGTRLTVT.

The V and J genes are TRBV30 and TRBJ1-1; D not resolved. Germline lookup yields CDR1 GTSNPN and CDR2 SVGIG (reference sequence). Trimming left V 2 bases short and J 2 bases short, with 15 bases between. This CDR3 spans 15 amino acids. The CDR3, as DNA: TGTGCCTGGAGTACCCCTCGGTTCCCCAACACTGAAGCTTTCTTT. This encodes CAWSTPRFPNTEAFF.

The J gene is TRBJ1-5, the V gene TRBV4-1, with D possibly being TRBD1 (5 bases). CDR1 and CDR2 from the germline V gene are MGHRA and YSYEKL. The CDR3 extends over 18 amino acids. Trimming left V 0 bases short and J 3 bases short, with 18 bases between. The DNA of the CDR3 is TGCGCCAGCAGCCAAGAGTCGCGGGGAGGGGAGGTCAATCAGCCCCAGCATTTT. Residues: CASSQESRGGEVNQPQHF.